This T cell receptor (beta chain) was found in a study of blood T cells in healthy people across ages. Overall study context: About one barcoded beta molecule was captured per two T cells (by template switching).

The donors, aged roughly 6 to 95, were healthy Caucasians from Russia. Primed by a sample-barcoded 5' primer and a J-beta primer mix, a second PCR proceeded for roughly 7 to 11 cycles. TCRdb passed the 5' RACE reads through MiXCR, listing each CDR3 protein once. Here the sample spans about 1.1 million distinct CDR3 sequences, 30% to 40% being singletons. Trimming removed 5 bases from V and 4 bases from J; junction bases left unmatched: 8. Germline assignment: CDR1 DFQATT and CDR2 SNEGSKA (reference sequence). The CDR3 extends over 15 amino acids. The receptor comes from a man between 18 and 35 years old in good health. Sequencing was carried out using blood. V usage is TRBV20-1 and J usage is TRBJ2-2, with 9 bases identical to TRBD1. The CDR3 DNA follows: TGCAGTGCTTCTTCGGGACAGGGCGTCACCGGGGAGCTGTTTTTT. Protein: CSASSGQGVTGELFF.